Below are 7 T cell receptor beta chains sequenced from a single sample in a study of human T cells and chemical hapten exposure. As to time point: patch test 1, 2 weeks after DPC sensitization. Treatment denoted: therapeutic diphenylcyclopropenone sensitization with weekly scalp DPC. MiXCR, applied by TCRdb to the RACE reads, yields one record per CDR3 protein. There are about 380,000 distinct CDR3 sequences in the sample; 4.8% occur only once, and under 3% lies in the top ten. Sample: whole blood, taken in connection with sensitization to the hapten diphenylcyclopropenone (DPC). The receptors were gathered from a woman between 45 and 60 years old with alopecia areata. Some clones in this sample may be carry-over from other donors' samples.

The CDR3 is CASTLGRRGARETQYF. The CDR3 DNA follows: TGTGCCAGCACCTTAGGGCGCCGGGGCGCCCGAGAGACCCAGTACTTC. The V and J genes are TRBV6-5 and TRBJ2-5, with D possibly being TRBD1 or TRBD2 (5 bases each). The germline gives CDR1 MNHEY, CDR2 SVGAGI. Trimming took off 7 bases at V and 4 bases at J, with 22 bases between the two ends. This CDR3 comprises 16 residues.

This clonotype has ten or more counts. This chain uses TRBV6-5 with TRBJ2-3; TRBD2 matches 9 bases. V shed 2 bases, J shed 0 bases, and the junction held 6 bases outside the gene matches. Germline V gene lookup returns CDR1 MNHEY and CDR2 SVGAGI. The CDR3 spans 17 residues. This chain's CDR3 is CASSYQRGATSTDTQYF. The CDR3 nucleotides are TGTGCCAGCAGTTACCAGCGGGGGGCGACTAGCACAGATACGCAGTATTTT.

This clonotype was seen many times. The J gene is TRBJ1-5, the V gene TRBV27; D unclear. The CDR3 contains 12 residues. Germline CDR1 is MNHEY and CDR2 is SMNVEV (reference sequence). Trimming removed 5 bases from V and 7 bases from J, with 9 bases in between. The CDR3 region is CASSTGRQPQHF. Here the CDR3 DNA reads TGTGCCAGCAGTACCGGACGACAGCCCCAGCATTTT.

In its sample, this clonotype was seen many times. The chain links TRBV29-1 to TRBJ2-3; maybe TRBD2 (5 bases). Germline lookup yields CDR1 SQVTM and CDR2 ANQGSEA. Deletions cut 0 bases from V and 2 bases from J, with 12 bases between. There are 15 residues in the CDR3. The CDR3 sequence is CSVEDPSGSTDTQYF. The CDR3 nucleotides read TGCAGCGTTGAAGATCCATCGGGGTCCACAGATACGCAGTATTTT.

This clonotype has ten or more counts. The J gene is TRBJ2-7, the V gene TRBV6-2 or TRBV6-3; tentatively, D is TRBD1 or TRBD2 (5 bases each). The CDR3 loop spans 16 amino acids. Germline CDR1 reads MNHEY; CDR2 reads SVGEGT. V lost 6 bases, J lost 1 base, and 19 bases lay in between. CDR3 coding DNA: TGTGCCAGCAGGCCTCTCCGGGGACCGAAGTCCTACGAGCAGTACTTC. Translating gives CASRPLRGPKSYEQYF.

This clonotype was seen only a few times. The chain links TRBV7-2 to TRBJ1-4; the match to TRBD1 covers 8 bases. Losses at the gene ends were 5 bases for V and 8 bases for J; bases not matched to a gene: 10. CDR1 and CDR2 (germline): SGHTA, FQGNSA. The CDR3 is 15 amino acids. DNA of the CDR3: TGTGCCAGCAGCAATACAGGGGGGCTTAGGGAAAAACTGTTTTTT. It yields the protein CASSNTGGLREKLFF.

The chain couples TRBV4-2 to TRBJ2-7, with D tentatively TRBD1 (5 bases). Germline values: CDR1 LGHNA, CDR2 YNFKEQ. Deletions cut 0 bases from V and 6 bases from J, with 21 bases between. There are 17 residues in the CDR3. This CDR3 reads CASSQDSGLSKGLEQYF. The CDR3 DNA is TGTGCCAGCAGCCAAGACTCCGGGCTATCAAAGGGGCTCGAGCAGTACTTC.